These 22 T cell receptor beta chains originate from one sample sequenced in a study of blood T cell repertoires in COVID-19. The data were produced by immunoSEQ multiplex PCR, yet TCRdb's version contains in-frame clones alone and is incomplete. Among more than 250,000 clones, 90% were seen once, and the ten largest hold roughly 1.6%. Sequencing was performed on PBMCs or T cells enriched from blood (not recorded which). These receptors were obtained from a woman between 18 and 29 years old with acute COVID-19.

This sequence joins TRBV14 and TRBJ1-3; 7 nucleotides agree with TRBD1. The CDR3 totals 18 residues. V lost 0 bases, J lost 2 bases, and 10 bases stayed unmatched. Germline lookup yields CDR1 SGHDN and CDR2 FVKESK. The CDR3 loop is CASSQDRAQGPAGNTIYF. The CDR3, as DNA: TGTGCCAGCAGCCAAGACCGGGCACAGGGGCCTGCTGGAAACACCATATATTTT.

The chain links TRBV12-3 or TRBV12-4 to TRBJ1-1; possibly TRBD1 for D (5 bases). The CDR3 has 12 amino acids. Trimming took off 6 bases at V and 6 bases at J, with 11 bases between the two ends. CDR3 loop: CASSNRFPEAFF. CDR3 DNA sequence: TGTGCCAGCAGCAACAGGTTCCCTGAAGCTTTCTTT.

V is TRBV7-2 and J is TRBJ2-3; D might be TRBD2 (5 bases). CDR3 length: 15 amino acids. The V gene's germline CDR1 is SGHTA and CDR2 FQGNSA. V dropped 1 base and J dropped 4 bases, with 12 bases sitting between them. The CDR3 DNA is TGTGCCAGCAGCTTAGTAGGAGGACGGGCAGATACGCAGTATTTT. Its protein is CASSLVGGRADTQYF.

This clone was seen a single time. The CDR3 nucleotides are TGTGCCAGCAGCCGAGGGACGGGACAGAACTATAATCAGCCCCAGCATTTT. Translating it yields CASSRGTGQNYNQPQHF. V is TRBV11-2 and J is TRBJ1-5; 7 bases are a match to TRBD1. Germline assignment: CDR1 SGHAT and CDR2 FQNNGV. J was trimmed by 4 bases and V by 5 bases; bases with no gene match: 14. The CDR3 spans 17 residues.

In its sample, this clone was seen once. The V and J genes are TRBV5-8 and TRBJ2-7, with 11 bases aligning to TRBD2. Looked up from germline, CDR1 is SGHTS and CDR2 is YDEGEE. This CDR3 spans 18 amino acids. J gave up 2 bases and V 1 base, and 11 bases lay outside the gene matches. In DNA form, the CDR3 reads TGTGCCAGCAGCTTGTCGGCTAGCGGGAGGTTCCGCGCCTACGAGCAGTACTTC. This codes for CASSLSASGRFRAYEQYF.

The rearrangement joins TRBV7-3 to TRBJ2-3; 8 bases match TRBD1. The germline gives CDR1 SGHTA, CDR2 FQGTGA. Trimming at V came to 5 bases and at J to 5 bases, leaving 15 bases not matched to a gene. The CDR3 runs 17 residues. The CDR3 here is CASSPTDGQGAGDTQYF. For the CDR3, the DNA is TGTGCCAGCAGCCCAACCGACGGGCAGGGGGCCGGAGATACGCAGTATTTT. Supplemented by reference TRBV7-3 and TRBJ2-3, the full variable domain reads GAGVSQTPSNKVTEKGKYVELRCDPISGHTALYWYRQSLGQGPEFLIYFQGTGAADDSGLPNDRFFAVRPEGSVSTLKIQRTERGDSAVYLCASSPTDGQGAGDTQYFGPGTRLTVL.

For the CDR3, the DNA is TGTGCCAGCAGCCCCATACTCGCGGGGGGGGCCTACGAGCAGTACTTC. Protein product: CASSPILAGGAYEQYF. The chain uses TRBV28 and TRBJ2-7, with TRBD2 matching over 9 bases. The germline gives CDR1 MDHEN, CDR2 SYDVKM. The CDR3 runs to 16 residues. Trimming took 6 bases from V and 2 from J; bases not matched to a gene: 11.

V is TRBV11-2 and J is TRBJ1-1; D ambiguous. With 1 base removed from V and 1 base from J, the gap between germline ends came to 10 bases. The CDR3 extends over 15 amino acids. CDR1 and CDR2 from the germline V gene are SGHAT and FQNNGV. Here the CDR3 reads CASSLVGSRNTEAFF. The CDR3 DNA sequence: TGTGCCAGCAGCTTAGTTGGGTCTAGGAACACTGAAGCTTTCTTT.

The J gene is TRBJ2-1, the V gene TRBV7-9, with 7 bases identical to TRBD2. V shed 1 base and J 5 bases; nucleotides not matched to a gene: 8. The length of the CDR3 is 16 residues. Germline V CDR1 and CDR2: SEHNR, FQNEAQ (reference sequence). CDR3 DNA: TGTGCCAGCAGCTTAGTGCGGGGAGGGCCTGACAATGAGCAGTTCTTC. Protein product: CASSLVRGGPDNEQFF.

The V call is TRBV7-9, the J call TRBJ2-1, with 14 bases fitting TRBD2. The V segment lost 3 bases and the J segment 8 bases; nucleotides outside the gene matches: 0. The CDR3 is 14 amino acids. Germline lookup yields CDR1 SEHNR and CDR2 FQNEAQ (reference sequence). The CDR3 reads CASSLGLAGDEQFF. The CDR3 DNA reads TGTGCCAGCAGCTTGGGACTAGCGGGAGATGAGCAGTTCTTC.

The chain combines TRBV21-1 with TRBJ2-3; the DNA was not used to check the table's D call, TRBD1. TRBV21-1 is a pseudogene locus. The CDR3 extends over 13 amino acids. The CDR3 loop is CASGPGGTDTQYF. The CDR3 DNA reads as TGTGCCAGCGGCCCAGGGGGGACAGATACGCAGTATTTT.

The CDR3 sequence is CASSPAKGYEQYF. The CDR3 coding sequence is TGTGCCAGCAGCCCGGCGAAGGGGTACGAGCAGTACTTC. The chain is built from TRBV7-2 and TRBJ2-7; a weak D match, TRBD1 (5 bases). V gave up 5 bases and J gave up 4 bases, with 12 bases separating them. The CDR3 is made up of 13 amino acids. Germline V CDR1 and CDR2: SGHTA, FQGNSA. Variable domain in full (rest from reference TRBV7-2 and TRBJ2-7): GAGVSQSPSNKVTEKGKDVELRCDPISGHTALYWYRQSLGQGLEFLIYFQGNSAPDKSGLPSDRFSAERTGGSVSTLTIQRTQQEDSAVYLCASSPAKGYEQYFGPGTRLTVT.

This clone has a single count. CDR3 sequence (DNA): TGTGCCAGCAGCTTGGGACTAGCGGGAGGGGTCCACGAGCAGTACTTC. Amino acids: CASSLGLAGGVHEQYF. The chain has TRBV7-2 and TRBJ2-7; 16 nucleotides match TRBD2. V lost 3 bases to trimming and J lost 5 bases; unmatched junction nucleotides: 4. The CDR3 runs to 16 residues. Germline-derived CDR1 and CDR2 are SGHTA and FQGNSA.

This chain uses TRBV10-1 with TRBJ2-1; tentatively, D is TRBD2 (6 bases). Deletions cut 0 bases from V and 4 bases from J, with 13 bases between. Germline lookup yields CDR1 WNHNN and CDR2 SYGVQD (reference sequence). The CDR3 runs to 16 residues. This chain's CDR3 is CASSESTGVGYNEQFF. The CDR3 DNA follows: TGCGCCAGCAGTGAGTCGACGGGAGTGGGATACAATGAGCAGTTCTTC.

CDR3 amino acids: CASSYSTGTGMNEQFF. CDR3 coding DNA: TGTGCCAGCAGTTACTCGACCGGGACAGGGATGAATGAGCAGTTCTTC. This rearrangement joins TRBV6-2 or TRBV6-3 to TRBJ2-1; 9 bases are a match to TRBD1. Germline V lookup: CDR1 MNHEY, CDR2 SVGEGT. V was clipped by 0 bases and J by 7 bases; unmatched bases: 7. The CDR3 consists of 16 residues.

The V and J genes are TRBV6-5 and TRBJ1-4; TRBD1 might be the D (6 bases). The CDR3 is made up of 16 amino acids. The V and J ends lost 2 bases and 7 bases respectively, with 17 bases between them. In germline, CDR1 is MNHEY, CDR2 SVGAGI. The CDR3 region has the DNA TGTGCCAGCAGTTACCTTGGGGACACGAGGGGTGAAAAACTGTTTTTT. Its protein product is CASSYLGDTRGEKLFF.

The V call is TRBV11-2, the J call TRBJ1-1; TRBD1 matches at 9 bases. The CDR3 is 15 amino acids. V gave up 4 bases and J gave up 4 bases; unmatched junction bases: 7. Germline V gene sequence: CDR1 SGHAT, CDR2 FQNNGV. The CDR3 DNA is TGTGCCAGCAGCTACGGGACAGGGACCTTCACTGAAGCTTTCTTT. This translates into CASSYGTGTFTEAFF.

This clone showed up just once. The rearrangement uses TRBV19 and TRBJ2-7, with D possibly TRBD2 on 6 matching bases. V lost 6 bases and J lost 3, with 12 bases in between. Germline CDR1 reads LNHDA; CDR2 reads SQIVND (reference sequence). This CDR3 has 13 amino acids. The CDR3 reads CASSGQGGYEQYF. CDR3 DNA sequence: TGTGCCAGTAGCGGGCAGGGAGGCTACGAGCAGTACTTC. The whole variable domain, remainder taken from reference TRBV19 and TRBJ2-7, is DGGITQSPKYLFRKEGQNVTLSCEQNLNHDAMYWYRQDPGQGLRLIYYSQIVNDFQKGDIAEGYSVSREKKESFPLTVTSAQKNPTAFYLCASSGQGGYEQYFGPGTRLTVT.

This sequence joins TRBV28 and TRBJ2-3; D is unclear. The CDR3 covers 15 residues. Deletions cut 4 bases from V and 2 bases from J, with 13 bases between. Germline CDR1 is MDHEN and CDR2 is SYDVKM. CDR3 nucleotides: TGTGCCAGCAGTTCGGCTAGGTCCCCCACAGATACGCAGTATTTT. It specifies CASSSARSPTDTQYF.

V and J are TRBV10-3 and TRBJ2-3, with 9 positions matching TRBD2. Germline V gene lookup returns CDR1 ENHRY and CDR2 SYGVKD. V shed 4 bases, J shed 0 bases, and the junction held 2 bases outside the gene matches. The CDR3 runs 15 residues. CDR3 region: CAISGLAGSTDTQYF. The CDR3 DNA reads as TGTGCCATCAGTGGTCTAGCGGGAAGCACAGATACGCAGTATTTT.

This rearrangement joins TRBV30 to TRBJ1-5, with D hard to call. The CDR3 runs to 14 residues. The V and J ends lost 0 bases and 1 base respectively, with 7 bases between them. Germline V gene lookup returns CDR1 GTSNPN and CDR2 SVGIG (reference sequence). The CDR3 nucleotides are TGTGCCTGGAGTGTATTATTCAGCAATCAGCCCCAGCATTTT. It encodes CAWSVLFSNQPQHF. The full variable domain, rest sourced from reference TRBV30 and TRBJ1-5, is SQTIHQWPATLVQPVGSPLSLECTVEGTSNPNLYWYRQAAGRGLQLLFYSVGIGQISSEVPQNLSASRPQDRQFILSSKKLLLSDSGFYLCAWSVLFSNQPQHFGDGTRLSIL.

This chain links TRBV2 with TRBJ1-5, with a possible D match to TRBD1 (5 bases). V lost 4 bases and J 3 bases, leaving 13 bases between the germline ends. There are 15 residues in the CDR3. Germline loops: CDR1 SNHLY, CDR2 FYNNEI. CDR3 sequence (DNA): TGTGCCAGCAGTGTGAAGGGGCGCATCAATCAGCCCCAGCATTTT. Translated, it gives CASSVKGRINQPQHF.